The entry below gives a single T cell receptor beta chain sequence along with its context. Antigen specificity is unknown. Controls comprised healthy donors matched for age and sex. This entry comes from a study of CD8 T cells in Susac syndrome. With random hexamers, reverse transcription was performed on about 0.5 to 1 ug of RNA. Amplification of TCR beta CDR3 spanned 54 Vbeta and 13 Jbeta via immunoSEQ multiplex PCR. TCRdb processed the immunoSEQ multiplex PCR reads anew with MiXCR; each CDR3 protein has one entry. The repertoire holds 100,000 to 150,000 distinct CDR3 sequences, with around 94% as singletons. Overall study results and limits: Regarding the TCR sequencing and HLA analysis, the study admitted that a relatively small number of individuals were involved.

Material: CD4+ T cells from PBMCs. This receptor was obtained from a human donor in good health.

CDR3 sequence: CSARVPGGGPGDTQYF. CDR3 bases: TGCAGTGCTAGGGTCCCTGGGGGAGGGCCGGGAGATACGCAGTATTTT. The chain carries TRBV20-1 and TRBJ2-3; 7 bases match TRBD2. Germline-derived CDR1 and CDR2 are DFQATT and SNEGSKA (reference sequence). V dropped 3 bases and J dropped 5; count of bases not matched to a gene: 14. This CDR3 has 16 amino acids.